The 32 T cell receptor beta chains in this list originate from one sample, sequenced in a study of blood T cells in healthy people across ages. A J-beta primer mix and a sample-barcoded 5' primer were used in a second PCR of about 7 to 12 cycles. TCRdb re-analysed the 5' RACE reads in MiXCR, keeping a single row per CDR3 protein. This table holds hundreds of thousands of distinct CDR3 sequences, about 50% found once. Sequencing was performed on blood. The receptors derive from a woman aged 80 or over in good health.

This clonotype was detected many times. V gene TRBV6-5 combines with J gene TRBJ2-3; maybe TRBD2 (5 bases). There are 16 residues in the CDR3. The V end was cut by 4 bases, the J end by 0 bases, with 14 bases between. Per germline, CDR1 MNHEY and CDR2 SVGAGI. CDR3: CASSFASGTSTDTQYF. CDR3 bases: TGTGCCAGCAGTTTTGCCAGCGGAACTAGCACAGATACGCAGTATTTT.

This clonotype has only a few counts. The rearrangement uses TRBV5-6 and TRBJ2-3; 10 nucleotides align to TRBD1. Trimming removed 4 bases from V and 6 bases from J; junction bases left unmatched: 8. This CDR3 comprises 15 residues. The V gene's germline CDR1 is SGHDT and CDR2 YYEEEE. The CDR3 nucleotides read TGTGCCAGCAGCGCCGGGACAGGGGTAAAGGATACGCAGTATTTT. It specifies CASSAGTGVKDTQYF.

The chain employs TRBV28 and TRBJ2-2, with TRBD1 as a possible D gene (6 bases). Per the germline V gene, CDR1 is MDHEN and CDR2 is SYDVKM. The CDR3 has 15 amino acids. Trimming took 9 bases from V and 1 from J, leaving 15 bases between them. The CDR3 loop reads CASSRRQVNTGELFF. In DNA form, the CDR3 reads TGTGCCAGTTCACGAAGACAGGTGAACACCGGGGAGCTGTTTTTT.

Worth noting for this clonotype: This may arise from a read error, as a much more abundant clone is one base away. The CDR3 region has the DNA TGCAGCGCTACCGAGGGTTACAATGAGCAGTTCTTC. This gives the protein CSATEGYNEQFF. This chain joins TRBV29-1 and TRBJ2-1, with a weak D call TRBD2 (5 bases). V dropped 7 bases and J dropped 4 bases, with 11 bases sitting between them. Germline V CDR1 and CDR2: SQVTM, ANQGSEA. The CDR3 has 12 residues.

This chain connects TRBV7-2 to TRBJ1-2, with 11 bases lining up with TRBD1. Germline trimming cut 0 bases from V and 5 bases from J; bases unmatched to any gene: 2. The CDR3 runs 15 residues. Germline CDR1 reads SGHTA; CDR2 reads FQGNSA. The CDR3 region is CASSLAGTGGYGYTF. DNA of the CDR3: TGTGCCAGCAGCTTAGCGGGGACAGGGGGGTATGGCTACACCTTC.

This rearrangement joins TRBV6-2 or TRBV6-3 to TRBJ2-1, with 7 nucleotides matching TRBD1. The CDR3 spans 12 residues. CDR1 MNHEY and CDR2 SVGEGT come from the germline V gene. J was trimmed by 10 bases and V by 5 bases; bases with no gene match: 5. The CDR3, as DNA: TGTGCCAGCAGTCTGCGACAGGGAGAGCAGTTCTTC. Its protein is CASSLRQGEQFF.

In this sample, this clonotype turned up many times. The chain carries TRBV24-1 and TRBJ1-1; possible D gene TRBD1, 6 bases. Trimming took off 3 bases at V and 13 bases at J, with 17 bases between the two ends. The V gene's germline CDR1 is KGHDR and CDR2 SFDVKD. The CDR3 totals 13 residues. The CDR3 loop is CATSDGSSSRGFF. Here the CDR3 DNA reads TGTGCCACCAGTGATGGATCTTCTTCCAGGGGTTTCTTT.

The chain combines TRBV4-3 with TRBJ2-7; tentatively, D is TRBD2 (5 bases). Germline V CDR1 and CDR2: LGHNA, YSLEER. This CDR3 comprises 15 residues. V was clipped by 0 bases and J by 6 bases, with 15 bases between them. CDR3 protein: CASSQDARGTVEQYF. CDR3 nucleotides: TGCGCCAGCAGCCAAGATGCCCGGGGAACAGTCGAGCAGTACTTC.

The chain carries TRBV19 and TRBJ2-1; the match to TRBD2 covers 9 bases. The germline V gene has CDR1 LNHDA and CDR2 SQIVND (reference sequence). With V trimmed by 5 bases and J by 3 bases, 11 bases remained unmatched. The CDR3 loop spans 17 amino acids. The CDR3: CASSGRVAGEGYNEQFF. Here the CDR3 DNA reads TGTGCCAGTAGTGGGCGGGTAGCGGGAGAAGGCTACAATGAGCAGTTCTTC.

The CDR3 loop is CASSFGVQETQYF. CDR3 DNA: TGCGCCAGCAGCTTCGGCGTGCAAGAGACCCAGTACTTC. The V and J genes are TRBV5-1 and TRBJ2-5; no reliable D call. Trimming pared 2 bases from V and 2 bases from J, leaving 7 bases between. The CDR3 has 13 residues. Germline CDR1 and CDR2: SGHRS and YFSETQ.

The V call is TRBV7-2, the J call TRBJ2-1; TRBD2 matches 13 bases. Germline assignment: CDR1 SGHTA and CDR2 FQGNSA. This CDR3 comprises 16 residues. The junction had 3 bases not matched to a gene; V was cut back by 5 bases and J by 2 bases. The CDR3 DNA reads as TGTGCCAGCAGCGCCGGACTAGCGGGAGCCTACAATGAGCAGTTCTTC. This codes for CASSAGLAGAYNEQFF.

This sequence joins TRBV4-3 and TRBJ1-2; possibly TRBD1 for D (5 bases). Trimming pared 0 bases from V and 4 bases from J, leaving 9 bases between. This CDR3 region has 14 residues. CDR1 is LGHNA, CDR2 YSLEER, per germline. The CDR3: CASSQDAGTYGYTF. CDR3 nucleotide sequence: TGCGCCAGCAGCCAAGATGCGGGGACCTATGGCTACACCTTC.

This clonotype was counted only a few times. A much larger clone lies one base from this, so it may be a read error. This chain uses TRBV3-1 with TRBJ2-6; unclear D gene. The V end was cut by 9 bases, the J end by 0 bases, with 6 bases between. The CDR3 has 13 residues. Looked up from germline, CDR1 is LGHDT and CDR2 is YNNKEL (reference sequence). CDR3 in DNA: TGTGCCAGTACCCGCTCTGGGGCCAACGTCCTGACTTTC. Translating gives CASTRSGANVLTF.

J is TRBJ2-4 and V is TRBV19, with 7 bases that match TRBD2. The DNA matches TRBJ2-7 better at its end, which makes the J call doubtful. The germline V gene has CDR1 LNHDA and CDR2 SQIVND (reference sequence). CDR3 length: 15 residues. The CDR3 sequence: CASSTTNLAAYEQYF. CDR3 nucleotides: TGTGCCAGTAGTACTACGAACCTAGCGGCCTACGAGCAGTACTTC.

The chain recombines TRBV7-2 with TRBJ2-1; 12 bases fit TRBD2. The germline CDR1 and CDR2 sequences are SGHTA and FQGNSA. The length of the CDR3 is 16 residues. V lost 2 bases to trimming and J lost 7 bases; unmatched junction nucleotides: 6. As DNA, the CDR3 is TGTGCCAGCAGCTTATCACCTAGCGGGGGGGCTAATGAGCAGTTCTTC. It is translated as CASSLSPSGGANEQFF.

The chain employs TRBV20-1 and TRBJ1-1, with TRBD1 matching over 7 bases. The V and J ends lost 5 bases and 7 bases, in that order; junction bases with no gene match: 10. The CDR3 loop spans 13 amino acids. Germline V lookup: CDR1 DFQATT, CDR2 SNEGSKA (reference sequence). The CDR3 DNA is TGCAGTGCTCCCAAGACAGGGCTCGGTGAAGCTTTCTTT. It specifies CSAPKTGLGEAFF.

About this clonotype: Given a much more abundant clone one base away, this may be a read error. V usage is TRBV9 and J usage is TRBJ1-1; TRBD1 is a possible D gene (5 bases). The CDR3 consists of 14 residues. Trimming shortened V by 6 bases and J by 3 bases, and 15 bases separated the two germline ends. Germline CDR1 and CDR2: SGDLS and YYNGEE. The CDR3 bases are TGTGCCAGCATCCTTAGACAGAGGGACACTGAAGCTTTCTTT. Amino acid sequence: CASILRQRDTEAFF.

This clonotype was picked up many times. The V gene is TRBV12-3 or TRBV12-4, the J gene TRBJ2-5; TRBD2 aligns across 10 bases. The J segment lost 5 bases and the V segment lost 7 bases, leaving 13 bases of the junction unmatched. CDR3 length: 16 residues. The CDR3 nucleotides read TGTGCCAGCAAGGAATTCTCTAGCGGGAGTTGGGAGACCCAGTACTTC. This translates into CASKEFSSGSWETQYF.

V is TRBV6-5 and J is TRBJ1-2; D may be TRBD1 (5 bases). The length of the CDR3 is 15 residues. V lost 2 bases, J lost 1 base, and 11 bases lay in between. The germline gives CDR1 MNHEY, CDR2 SVGAGI. For the CDR3, the DNA is TGTGCCAGCAGTTACACCGGGACGGGTAACTATGGCTACACCTTC. Translating gives CASSYTGTGNYGYTF.

The V call is TRBV29-1, the J call TRBJ1-3; D possibly corresponds to TRBD1 (5 bases). Germline assignment: CDR1 SQVTM and CDR2 ANQGSEA. The ends were cut back, 4 bases at V and 1 base at J, with 8 bases in the middle. The CDR3 sequence is 13 residues long. As DNA, the CDR3 is TGCAGCGTTGCGGGGGGGTCTGGAAACACCATATATTTT. Translated, it gives CSVAGGSGNTIYF.

The rearrangement links TRBV14 to TRBJ1-2; 9 nucleotides line up with TRBD1. Germline V gives CDR1 SGHDN, CDR2 FVKESK. Losses at the gene ends were 0 bases for V and 5 bases for J; bases not matched to a gene: 4. This CDR3 has 15 residues. The CDR3: CASSQDEQGAYGYTF. In DNA form, the CDR3 reads TGTGCCAGCAGCCAAGATGAACAGGGGGCTTATGGCTACACCTTC.

This chain connects TRBV24-1 to TRBJ2-5; D may be TRBD1 (6 bases). Germline values: CDR1 KGHDR, CDR2 SFDVKD. The CDR3 runs to 15 residues. V dropped 4 bases and J dropped 5 bases, with 16 bases sitting between them. CDR3 loop: CATSDLQGTGETQYF. Written as DNA, the CDR3 is TGTGCCACCAGTGACCTGCAGGGGACGGGGGAGACCCAGTACTTC.

J is TRBJ2-5 and V is TRBV5-1, with a weak D call TRBD1 (5 bases). Trimming removed 6 bases from V and 11 bases from J, with 23 bases in between. Germline V gene lookup returns CDR1 SGHRS and CDR2 YFSETQ. The CDR3 length is 14 residues. CDR3 DNA sequence: TGCGCCAGCACGAGCTCCTCTACGGACAATGAGCAGTACTTC. Translating it yields CASTSSSTDNEQYF.

This clonotype came up once. The chain carries TRBV20-1 and TRBJ2-5, with TRBD2 matching over 8 bases. Unmatched junction bases numbered 14, after V lost 3 bases and J lost 2 bases. The germline CDR1 and CDR2 sequences are DFQATT and SNEGSKA (reference sequence). CDR3 length equals 17 residues. CDR3 bases: TGCAGTGCTAGGAGGCTAGCGGGTGGGGGGCGTCAAGAGACCCAGTACTTC. Its translation is CSARRLAGGGRQETQYF.

V is TRBV25-1 and J is TRBJ2-2; possibly TRBD2 for D (5 bases). With 4 bases removed from V and 8 bases from J, the gap between germline ends came to 14 bases. The germline V gene encodes CDR1 MGHDK and CDR2 SYGVNS. The CDR3 extends over 14 amino acids. CDR3 sequence reads: CASSATGRTGELFF. The CDR3 DNA reads as TGTGCCAGCAGTGCTACGGGGAGAACTGGGGAGCTGTTTTTT.

Here the CDR3 DNA reads TGCAGTACTTATCCGGGACAACGACAATCACCCCTCCACTTT. This gives the protein CSTYPGQRQSPLHF. The rearrangement joins TRBV20-1 to TRBJ1-6, with D perhaps TRBD1 (6 bases). Trimming cost V 8 bases and J 10 bases, with 21 bases left between them. CDR3 size: 14 residues. The germline CDR1 and CDR2 sequences are DFQATT and SNEGSKA (reference sequence).

This clonotype was detected a few times. A read error is possible here, since a much larger clone lies one base away. V gene TRBV12-3 or TRBV12-4 combines with J gene TRBJ2-3, with a tentative D call TRBD1 (5 bases). The CDR3 is 13 amino acids. V lost 5 bases and J lost 4, with 10 bases in between. The CDR3 DNA reads as TGTGCCAGCAGTATGGTGGGGCCAGATACGCAGTATTTT. Its protein is CASSMVGPDTQYF.

This clonotype was observed at least ten times. The chain employs TRBV6-5 and TRBJ1-2; 7 positions agree with TRBD1. Germline CDR1 reads MNHEY; CDR2 reads SVGAGI. After removal of 2 bases from V and 2 bases from J, the junction contained 11 bases not matched to a gene. CDR3 size: 17 residues. The CDR3 nucleotides are TGTGCCAGCAGTTACCGACCCCACAGGGGACCAAACTATGGCTACACCTTC. Translation: CASSYRPHRGPNYGYTF.

This clonotype was observed many times. This chain joins TRBV2 and TRBJ2-7; a possible D gene is TRBD1 (6 bases). This CDR3 contains 14 residues. V was shortened by 6 bases and J by 2 bases, with 14 bases between the two germline ends. Germline-derived CDR1 and CDR2 are SNHLY and FYNNEI. The CDR3 DNA reads as TGTGCCAGCAGGAAGGAGACAGGTGCCTACGAGCAGTACTTC. Amino acid sequence: CASRKETGAYEQYF.

For the CDR3, the DNA is TGCGCCAGCACCCAGGGGGTTAGCACAGATACGCAGTATTTT. Translated: CASTQGVSTDTQYF. The V call is TRBV10-2, the J call TRBJ2-3; the match to TRBD1 covers 7 bases. There are 14 residues in the CDR3. Trimming cost V 7 bases and J 0 bases; bases outside gene matches: 4. CDR1 and CDR2 (germline): WSHSY, SAAADI.

V gene TRBV5-1 combines with J gene TRBJ2-7, with D tentatively TRBD2 (5 bases). CDR3 length: 14 amino acids. Germline lookup yields CDR1 SGHRS and CDR2 YFSETQ. V shed 1 base and J shed 3 bases, with 11 bases lying between them. The DNA for the CDR3 is TGCGCCAGCAGCTTGTCGCTGGGAGACTACGAGCAGTACTTC. It yields the protein CASSLSLGDYEQYF.

V is TRBV5-1 and J is TRBJ1-4; D remains unclear. The CDR3 is 12 amino acids. Germline V gene sequence: CDR1 SGHRS, CDR2 YFSETQ. V lost 2 bases and J 8 bases, leaving 7 bases between the germline ends. The CDR3 bases are TGCGCCAGCAGCTTAGAGAAGGAAAAACTGTTTTTT. Its protein is CASSLEKEKLFF.